This entry features one T cell receptor (beta chain) sequence. The antigen it recognizes is unknown. No much larger clone exists at a distance of one base, and base qualities are not known. This entry belongs to a study of blood T cell repertoires in COVID-19 (dated by TCRdb to 2019 to 2021). Study-wide context: Collaborator samples came from the United States, Italy and Spain and covered acute and convalescent phases of COVID-19. The samples were drawn from two sources: the first 160 participants of the ongoing ImmuneRACE study, and 1,000 to 1,500 subjects contributed by 6 global collaborators. The material from the prospective study consisted of cDNA or gDNA derived from T cells, B-cell-depleted T cells, or PBMCs. Where HLA class I and class II types were available, the types were taken from metadata supplied by the sample provider, not from assay-based typing. Nearly every sample came with metadata listing a de-identified subject ID, COVID-19 status, age in years and sex. The dataset comprised deeply sampled blood TCRbeta repertoires from subjects exposed to, actively infected with, or recovered from COVID-19. The repertoires were released in a freely available public database intended as a resource for research on the immune response to SARS-CoV-2.

Samples from volunteer blood donors who had recovered from COVID-19 were contributed by a second Seattle source. Whole blood was collected in K2EDTA tubes by collaborating institutions according to the institutions' own protocols. Collaborator samples were shipped for TCRbeta analysis as frozen whole blood, isolated PBMCs, or DNA extracted from either sample type. The immunoSEQ Assay, a bias-controlled multiplex PCR, was used to amplify TCRbeta CDR3 regions from genomic DNA. The source study handled its data this way. Within the assay, amplification of reference gene primers was used to estimate how many nucleated cells each sample contained. To quantify the absolute abundance of each unique TCRbeta CDR3 rearrangement, sequence reads were collapsed and filtered. For each sample, productive Simpson clonality was calculated by taking the square root of Simpson's diversity index across productive rearrangements. Sourced from immuneACCESS, this table was stored by TCRdb with only in-frame sequences that have V and J called. A share of the clones is absent; for the studies checked, an unresolved V gene accounts for under half, and the remainder has no known explanation. The V and J calls and clone size were taken over from that table, and D and trimming were inferred from the DNA. This sample gives just under 250,000 clones in total; around 88% of them show up just once. The ten largest clonotypes hold about 3% of the sample.

Findings and caveats that apply to the study as a whole: The quantity of clinical and demographic metadata differed by source and by participant and was supplied without curation.

The CDR3 sequence holds 17 residues, the cysteine and phenylalanine included. Only the CDR3 region is kept as DNA, spanning 51 bases read in frame from base 1. Specimen: peripheral blood. The origin of this receptor is a woman in her 30s who had recovered from COVID-19. The chain is assembled from TRBV12-2 and TRBJ2-7; the table's TRBD2 call for D was not verified on the DNA. TRBV12-2 is a recognized pseudogene. The nucleotide sequence is TGTGCAAGTCGCTTTCTAGCGGGGGGACCCGGAGGGGGCGAGCAGTACTTC. Translation gives CASRFLAGGPGGGEQYF.